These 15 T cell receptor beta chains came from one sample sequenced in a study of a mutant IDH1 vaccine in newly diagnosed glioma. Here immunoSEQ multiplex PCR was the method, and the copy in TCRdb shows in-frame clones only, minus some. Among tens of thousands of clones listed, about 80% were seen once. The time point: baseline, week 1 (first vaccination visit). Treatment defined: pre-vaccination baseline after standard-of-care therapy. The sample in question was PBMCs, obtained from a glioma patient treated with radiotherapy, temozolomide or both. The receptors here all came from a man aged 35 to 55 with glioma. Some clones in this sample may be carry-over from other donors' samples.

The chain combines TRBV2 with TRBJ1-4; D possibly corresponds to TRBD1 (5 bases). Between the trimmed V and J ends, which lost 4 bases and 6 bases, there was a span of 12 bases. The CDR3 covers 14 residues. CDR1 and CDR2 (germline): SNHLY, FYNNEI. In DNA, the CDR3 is TGTGCCAGCAGTGGCTACCTGGGGGATGAAAAACTGTTTTTT. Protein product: CASSGYLGDEKLFF. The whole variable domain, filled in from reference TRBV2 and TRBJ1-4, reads EPEVTQTPSHQVTQMGQEVILRCVPISNHLYFYWYRQILGQKVEFLVSFYNNEISEKSEIFDDQFSVERPDGSNFTLKIRSTKLEDSAMYFCASSGYLGDEKLFFGSGTQLSVL.

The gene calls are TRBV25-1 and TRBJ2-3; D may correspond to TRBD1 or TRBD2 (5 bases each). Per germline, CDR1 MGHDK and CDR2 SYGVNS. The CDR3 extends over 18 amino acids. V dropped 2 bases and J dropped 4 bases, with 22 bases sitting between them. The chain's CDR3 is CASSERLGTPRPADTQYF. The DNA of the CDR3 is TGTGCCAGCAGTGAACGATTGGGGACCCCCCGGCCGGCAGATACGCAGTATTTT.

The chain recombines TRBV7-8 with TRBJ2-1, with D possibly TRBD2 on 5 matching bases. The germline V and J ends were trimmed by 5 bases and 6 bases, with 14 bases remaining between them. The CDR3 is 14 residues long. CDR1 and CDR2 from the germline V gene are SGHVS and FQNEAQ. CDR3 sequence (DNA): TGTGCCAGCAGCCCCAGCGGCCTTGGCAATGAGCAGTTCTTC. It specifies CASSPSGLGNEQFF.

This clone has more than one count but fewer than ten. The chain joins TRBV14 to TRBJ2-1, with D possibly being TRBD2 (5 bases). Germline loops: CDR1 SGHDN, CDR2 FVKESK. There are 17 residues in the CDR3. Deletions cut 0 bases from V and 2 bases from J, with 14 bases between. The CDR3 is CASSQDRGSRTYNEQFF. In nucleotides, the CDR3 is TGTGCCAGCAGCCAAGATCGGGGTAGCCGGACCTACAATGAGCAGTTCTTC.

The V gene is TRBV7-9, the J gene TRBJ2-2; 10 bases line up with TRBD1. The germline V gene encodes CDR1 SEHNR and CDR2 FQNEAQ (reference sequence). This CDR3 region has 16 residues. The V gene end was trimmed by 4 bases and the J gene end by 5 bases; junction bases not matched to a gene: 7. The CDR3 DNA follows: TGTGCCAGCAGCTCCGGGACAGGGGAAAATACCGGGGAGCTGTTTTTT. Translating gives CASSSGTGENTGELFF.

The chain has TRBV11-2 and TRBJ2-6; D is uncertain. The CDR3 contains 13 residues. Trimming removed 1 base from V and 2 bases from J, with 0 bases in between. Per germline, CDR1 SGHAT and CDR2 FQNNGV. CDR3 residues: CASSLAGANVLTF. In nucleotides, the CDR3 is TGTGCCAGCAGCTTAGCTGGGGCCAACGTCCTGACTTTC.

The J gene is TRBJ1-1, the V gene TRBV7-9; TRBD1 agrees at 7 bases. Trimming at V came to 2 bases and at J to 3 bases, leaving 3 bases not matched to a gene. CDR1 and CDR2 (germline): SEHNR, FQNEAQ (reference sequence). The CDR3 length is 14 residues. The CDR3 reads CASSLSGTDTEAFF. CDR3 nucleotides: TGTGCCAGCAGCTTATCTGGGACAGACACTGAAGCTTTCTTT.

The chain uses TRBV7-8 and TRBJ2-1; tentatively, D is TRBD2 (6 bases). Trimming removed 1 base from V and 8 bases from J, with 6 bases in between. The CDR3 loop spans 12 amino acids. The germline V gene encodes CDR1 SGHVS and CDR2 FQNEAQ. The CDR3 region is CASSLGRDEQFF. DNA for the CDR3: TGTGCCAGCAGCTTAGGGAGGGATGAGCAGTTCTTC.

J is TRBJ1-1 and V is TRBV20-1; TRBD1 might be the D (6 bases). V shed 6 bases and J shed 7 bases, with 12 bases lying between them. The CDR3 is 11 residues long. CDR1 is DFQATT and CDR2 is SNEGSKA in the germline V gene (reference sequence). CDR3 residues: CSALDRDEAFF. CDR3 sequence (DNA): TGCAGTGCCCTGGACAGAGATGAAGCTTTCTTT.

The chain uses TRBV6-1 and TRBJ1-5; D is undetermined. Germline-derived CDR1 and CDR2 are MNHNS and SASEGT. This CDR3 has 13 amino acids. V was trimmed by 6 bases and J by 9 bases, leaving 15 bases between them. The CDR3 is CASSETRLWPQHF. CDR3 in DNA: TGTGCCAGCAGCGAGACCAGGTTGTGGCCCCAGCATTTT.

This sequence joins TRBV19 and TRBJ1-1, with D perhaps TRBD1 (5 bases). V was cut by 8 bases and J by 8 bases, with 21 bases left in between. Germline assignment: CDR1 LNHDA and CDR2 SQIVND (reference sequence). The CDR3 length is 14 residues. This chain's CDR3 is CASLGRVPGGEAFF. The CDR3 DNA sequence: TGTGCCAGTCTCGGGCGAGTTCCCGGGGGGGAAGCTTTCTTT.

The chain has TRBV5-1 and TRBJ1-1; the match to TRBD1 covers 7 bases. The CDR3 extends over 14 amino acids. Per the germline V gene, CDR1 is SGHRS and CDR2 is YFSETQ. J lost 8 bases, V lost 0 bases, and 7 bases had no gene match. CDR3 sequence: CASSLAVFRGEAFF. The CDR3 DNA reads TGCGCCAGCAGCTTGGCCGTCTTCAGGGGGGAAGCTTTCTTT.

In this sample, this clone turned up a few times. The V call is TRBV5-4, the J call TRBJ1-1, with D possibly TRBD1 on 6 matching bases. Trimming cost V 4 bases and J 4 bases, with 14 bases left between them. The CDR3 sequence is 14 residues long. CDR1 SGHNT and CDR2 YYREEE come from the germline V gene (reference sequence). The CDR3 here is CASSAGRGATEAFF. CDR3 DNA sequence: TGTGCCAGCAGCGCGGGGAGGGGGGCCACTGAAGCTTTCTTT.

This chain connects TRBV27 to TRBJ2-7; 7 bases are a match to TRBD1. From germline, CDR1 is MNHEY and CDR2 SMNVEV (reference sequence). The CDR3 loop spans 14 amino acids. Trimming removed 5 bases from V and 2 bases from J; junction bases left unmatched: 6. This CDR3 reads CASSAEQGTYEQYF. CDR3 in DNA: TGTGCCAGCAGTGCAGAACAGGGGACCTACGAGCAGTACTTC.

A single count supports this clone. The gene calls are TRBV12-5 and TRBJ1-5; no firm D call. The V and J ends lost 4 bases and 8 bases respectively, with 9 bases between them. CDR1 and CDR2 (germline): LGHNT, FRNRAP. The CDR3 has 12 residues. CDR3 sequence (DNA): TGTGCTAGTGGTTCAGCCCCGGAGCCCCAGCATTTT. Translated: CASGSAPEPQHF.